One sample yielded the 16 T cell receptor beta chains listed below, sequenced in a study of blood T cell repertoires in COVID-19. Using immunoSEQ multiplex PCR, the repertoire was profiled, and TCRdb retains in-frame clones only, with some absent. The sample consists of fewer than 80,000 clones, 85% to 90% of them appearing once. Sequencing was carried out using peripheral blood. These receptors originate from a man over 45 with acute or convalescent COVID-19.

As DNA, the CDR3 is TGTGCCAGCAGCTTAGAGACAGGGTCTACTGGCGAGCAGTACTTC. Protein: CASSLETGSTGEQYF. The gene calls are TRBV13 and TRBJ2-7, with 7 bases matching TRBD1. This CDR3 has 15 amino acids. Germline CDR1 and CDR2: PRHDT and FYEKMQ (reference sequence). V shed 1 base and J 6 bases; nucleotides not matched to a gene: 9.

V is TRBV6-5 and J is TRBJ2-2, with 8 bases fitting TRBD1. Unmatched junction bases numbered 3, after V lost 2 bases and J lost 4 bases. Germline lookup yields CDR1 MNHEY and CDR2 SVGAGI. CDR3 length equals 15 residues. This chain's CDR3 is CASSYRRGPTGELFF. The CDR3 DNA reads TGTGCCAGCAGTTACCGCAGGGGGCCCACCGGGGAGCTGTTTTTT.

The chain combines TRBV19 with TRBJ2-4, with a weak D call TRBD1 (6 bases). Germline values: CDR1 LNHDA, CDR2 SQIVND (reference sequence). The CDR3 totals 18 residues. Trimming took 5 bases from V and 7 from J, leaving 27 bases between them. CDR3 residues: CASSSTPGTRGMGNIQYF. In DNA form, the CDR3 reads TGTGCCAGTAGTTCCACCCCCGGGACAAGGGGCATGGGGAACATTCAGTACTTC.

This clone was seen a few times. DNA of the CDR3: TGTGCCAGTAGTCACCCGGGACACCAGAATAGATGGACCCAGTACTTC. It translates to CASSHPGHQNRWTQYF. The J gene is TRBJ2-5, the V gene TRBV19; TRBD1 might be the D (6 bases). Germline assignment: CDR1 LNHDA and CDR2 SQIVND (reference sequence). V lost 5 bases, J lost 7 bases, and 23 bases lay in between. CDR3 length: 16 residues. Variable domain in full (rest from reference TRBV19 and TRBJ2-5): DGGITQSPKYLFRKEGQNVTLSCEQNLNHDAMYWYRQDPGQGLRLIYYSQIVNDFQKGDIAEGYSVSREKKESFPLTVTSAQKNPTAFYLCASSHPGHQNRWTQYFGPGTRLLVL.

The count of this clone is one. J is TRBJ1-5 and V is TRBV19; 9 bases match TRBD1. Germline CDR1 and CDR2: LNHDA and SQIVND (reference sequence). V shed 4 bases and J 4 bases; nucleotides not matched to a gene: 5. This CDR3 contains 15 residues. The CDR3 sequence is CASSKGTGRNQPQHF. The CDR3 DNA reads TGTGCCAGTAGTAAAGGGACAGGGAGGAATCAGCCCCAGCATTTT.

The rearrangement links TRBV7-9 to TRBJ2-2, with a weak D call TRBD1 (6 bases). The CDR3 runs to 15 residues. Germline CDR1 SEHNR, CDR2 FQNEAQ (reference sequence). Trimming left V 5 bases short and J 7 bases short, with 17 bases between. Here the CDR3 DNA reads TGTGCCAGCAGCCATCTAGACAGGATCAGCGGGGAGCTGTTTTTT. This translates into CASSHLDRISGELFF.

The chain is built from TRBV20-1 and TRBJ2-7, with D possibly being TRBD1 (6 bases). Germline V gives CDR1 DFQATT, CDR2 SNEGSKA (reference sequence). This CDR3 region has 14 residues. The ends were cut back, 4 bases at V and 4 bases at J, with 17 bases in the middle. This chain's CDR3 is CSAIEAGADYEQYF. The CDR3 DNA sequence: TGCAGTGCTATTGAGGCAGGGGCGGATTACGAGCAGTACTTC.

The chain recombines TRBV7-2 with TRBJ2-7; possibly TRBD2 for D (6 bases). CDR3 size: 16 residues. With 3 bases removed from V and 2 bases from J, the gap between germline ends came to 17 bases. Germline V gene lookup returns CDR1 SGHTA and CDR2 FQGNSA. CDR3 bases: TGTGCCAGCAGCTTCCGAGCGGGCACTCAGGCCTACGAGCAGTACTTC. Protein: CASSFRAGTQAYEQYF.

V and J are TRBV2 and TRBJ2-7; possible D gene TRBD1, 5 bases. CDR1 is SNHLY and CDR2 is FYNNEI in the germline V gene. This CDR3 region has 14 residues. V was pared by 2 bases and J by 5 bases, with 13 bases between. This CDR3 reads CASSEIRARNEQYF. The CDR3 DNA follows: TGTGCCAGCAGTGAAATCAGGGCTAGGAACGAGCAGTACTTC.

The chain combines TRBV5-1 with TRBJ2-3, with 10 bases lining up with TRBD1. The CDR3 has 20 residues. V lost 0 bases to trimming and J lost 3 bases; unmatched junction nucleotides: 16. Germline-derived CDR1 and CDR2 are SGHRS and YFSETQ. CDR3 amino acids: CASSLGSKLFGDRGTDTQYF. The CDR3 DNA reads TGCGCCAGCAGCTTGGGCTCTAAGTTGTTCGGGGACAGGGGTACAGATACGCAGTATTTT.

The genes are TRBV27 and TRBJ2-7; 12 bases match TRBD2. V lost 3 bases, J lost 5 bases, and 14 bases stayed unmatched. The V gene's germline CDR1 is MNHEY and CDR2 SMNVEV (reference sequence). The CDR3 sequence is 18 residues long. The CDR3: CASSFMASGRALIHEQYF. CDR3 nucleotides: TGTGCCAGCAGTTTTATGGCTAGCGGGAGGGCCCTTATCCACGAGCAGTACTTC.

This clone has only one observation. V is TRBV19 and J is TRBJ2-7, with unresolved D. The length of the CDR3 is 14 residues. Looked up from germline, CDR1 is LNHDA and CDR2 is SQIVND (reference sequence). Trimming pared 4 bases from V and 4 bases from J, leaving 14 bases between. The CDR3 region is CASSSEGGLYEQYF. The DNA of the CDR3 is TGTGCCAGTAGTAGTGAAGGCGGTCTGTACGAGCAGTACTTC. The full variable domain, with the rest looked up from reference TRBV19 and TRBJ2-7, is DGGITQSPKYLFRKEGQNVTLSCEQNLNHDAMYWYRQDPGQGLRLIYYSQIVNDFQKGDIAEGYSVSREKKESFPLTVTSAQKNPTAFYLCASSSEGGLYEQYFGPGTRLTVT.

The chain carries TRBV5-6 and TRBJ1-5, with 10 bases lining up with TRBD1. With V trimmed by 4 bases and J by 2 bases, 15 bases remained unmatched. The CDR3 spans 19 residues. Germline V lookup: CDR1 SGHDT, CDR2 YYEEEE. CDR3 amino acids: CASSRYRDRGLGGNQPQHF. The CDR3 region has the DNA TGTGCCAGCAGCCGATACAGGGACAGGGGACTCGGGGGCAATCAGCCCCAGCATTTT. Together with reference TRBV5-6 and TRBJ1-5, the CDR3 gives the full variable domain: DAGVTQSPTHLIKTRGQQVTLRCSPKSGHDTVSWYQQALGQGPQFIFQYYEEEERQRGNFPDRFSGHQFPNYSSELNVNALLLGDSALYLCASSRYRDRGLGGNQPQHFGDGTRLSIL.

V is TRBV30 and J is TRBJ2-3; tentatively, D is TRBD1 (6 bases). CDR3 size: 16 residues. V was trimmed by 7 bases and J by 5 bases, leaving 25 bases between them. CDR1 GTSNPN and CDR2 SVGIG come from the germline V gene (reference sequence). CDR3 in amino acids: CAYEKQGPNLKDTQYF. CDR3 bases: TGTGCCTACGAGAAACAGGGACCGAATCTGAAAGATACGCAGTATTTT.

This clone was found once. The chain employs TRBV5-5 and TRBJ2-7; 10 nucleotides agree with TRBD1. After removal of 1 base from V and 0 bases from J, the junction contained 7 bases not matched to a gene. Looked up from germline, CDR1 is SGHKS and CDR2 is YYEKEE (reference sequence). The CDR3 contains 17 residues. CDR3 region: CASSLSSGTGDSYEQYF. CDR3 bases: TGTGCCAGCAGCTTGAGTTCCGGGACAGGGGACTCCTACGAGCAGTACTTC.

The CDR3 nucleotides read TGTGCCATCAGTGCGACTTCGGAGACCCAGTACTTC. It encodes CAISATSETQYF. This chain links TRBV10-3 with TRBJ2-5, with no clear D. The length of the CDR3 is 12 residues. The V end lost 4 bases, the J end lost 5 bases, and 8 bases lay between the germline ends. Germline CDR1 is ENHRY and CDR2 is SYGVKD.